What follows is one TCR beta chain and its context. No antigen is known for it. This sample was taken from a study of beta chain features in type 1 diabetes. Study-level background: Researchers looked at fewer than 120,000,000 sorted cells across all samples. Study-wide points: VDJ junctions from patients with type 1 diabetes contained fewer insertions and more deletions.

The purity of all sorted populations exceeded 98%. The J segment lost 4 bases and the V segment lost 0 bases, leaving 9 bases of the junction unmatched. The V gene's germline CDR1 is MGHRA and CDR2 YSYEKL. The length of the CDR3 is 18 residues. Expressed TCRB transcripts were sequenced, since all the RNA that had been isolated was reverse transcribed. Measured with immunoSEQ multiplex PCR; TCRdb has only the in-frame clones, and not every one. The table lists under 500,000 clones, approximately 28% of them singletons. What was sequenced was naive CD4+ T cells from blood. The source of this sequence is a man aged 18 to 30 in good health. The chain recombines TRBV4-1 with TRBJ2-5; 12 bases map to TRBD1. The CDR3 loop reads CASSQEGQGASRGETQYF. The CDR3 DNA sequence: TGCGCCAGCAGCCAAGAGGGACAGGGGGCGAGTAGGGGAGAGACCCAGTACTTC.